The rows below give T cell receptor beta chains drawn from one sample of a study of T-cell memory formation after mild COVID-19. A single record per CDR3 protein comes from TCRdb applying MiXCR to the 5' RACE reads. The data show fewer than 250,000 distinct CDR3 sequences, roughly 18% seen once. Material for sequencing was PBMCs or a T cell subset sorted from them (not recorded which). Receptor source: an adult woman who had mild COVID-19 (a few samples of this study predate the infection). Cell type and time point are not known. Both conserved end residues are part of each CDR3. The D gene is left open where the match is weak. A clone size is listed for some rows: how often the clone was seen (once, few, many), or a class if it is expanded.

abundance: many; v_gene: TRBV5-1; d_gene: NA; j_gene: TRBJ2-4; CDR3aa: CASSPVTKNIQYF; CDR3nt: TGCGCCAGCAGCCCGGTCACTAAAAACATTCAGTACTTC
abundance: NA; v_gene: TRBV7-2; d_gene: NA; j_gene: TRBJ2-3; CDR3aa: CASSFSSDTQYF; CDR3nt: TGTGCCAGCAGCTTTTCTTCAGATACGCAGTATTTT
abundance: NA; v_gene: TRBV7-2; d_gene: NA; j_gene: TRBJ2-2; CDR3aa: CASSTRTFTGELFF; CDR3nt: TGTGCCAGCAGCACCCGGACCTTCACCGGGGAGCTGTTTTTT
abundance: few; v_gene: TRBV6-6; d_gene: TRBD2; j_gene: TRBJ2-3; CDR3aa: CASSETGSGGPDTQYF; CDR3nt: TGTGCCAGCAGCGAAACGGGTAGCGGGGGACCAGATACGCAGTATTTT
abundance: NA; v_gene: TRBV19; d_gene: NA; j_gene: TRBJ1-5; CDR3aa: CASSIRIDQPQHF; CDR3nt: TGTGCCAGTAGTATTCGCATTGATCAGCCCCAGCATTTT
abundance: few; v_gene: TRBV7-8; d_gene: NA; j_gene: TRBJ1-4; CDR3aa: CASSFASTAPNEKLFF; CDR3nt: TGTGCCAGCAGCTTCGCCTCGACAGCGCCTAATGAAAAACTGTTTTTT
abundance: many; v_gene: TRBV5-1; d_gene: NA; j_gene: TRBJ2-5; CDR3aa: CASSLDETQYF; CDR3nt: TGCGCCAGCAGCTTGGATGAGACCCAGTACTTC
abundance: NA; v_gene: TRBV18; d_gene: NA; j_gene: TRBJ1-1; CDR3aa: CASSPSQGTPEAFF; CDR3nt: TGTGCCAGCTCACCATCACAGGGTACTCCTGAAGCTTTCTTT
abundance: NA; v_gene: TRBV9; d_gene: NA; j_gene: TRBJ1-4; CDR3aa: CASSVGVAEKLFF; CDR3nt: TGTGCCAGCAGCGTAGGGGTGGCCGAAAAACTGTTTTTT
abundance: few; v_gene: TRBV12-3/TRBV12-4; d_gene: NA; j_gene: TRBJ2-7; CDR3aa: CASSWGQYEQYF; CDR3nt: TGTGCCAGCAGTTGGGGACAATACGAGCAGTACTTC
abundance: NA; v_gene: TRBV12-3/TRBV12-4; d_gene: NA; j_gene: TRBJ2-2; CDR3aa: CASSLYQTGELFF; CDR3nt: TGTGCCAGCAGTTTATATCAAACCGGGGAGCTGTTTTTT
abundance: few; v_gene: TRBV7-2; d_gene: NA; j_gene: TRBJ2-1; CDR3aa: CASTLPGGAEQFF; CDR3nt: TGTGCCAGCACCTTGCCAGGCGGGGCTGAGCAGTTCTTC
abundance: NA; v_gene: TRBV6-1; d_gene: TRBD1; j_gene: TRBJ2-7; CDR3aa: CASSETGAGEQYF; CDR3nt: TGTGCCAGCAGTGAGACAGGGGCCGGCGAGCAGTACTTC
abundance: NA; v_gene: TRBV27; d_gene: NA; j_gene: TRBJ1-2; CDR3aa: CASRPVGGGGHGYTF; CDR3nt: TGTGCCAGCAGGCCAGTAGGTGGGGGAGGCCATGGCTACACCTTC
abundance: NA; v_gene: TRBV5-1; d_gene: NA; j_gene: TRBJ2-7; CDR3aa: CASSLWGEAGYEQYF; CDR3nt: TGCGCCAGCAGCTTGTGGGGGGAGGCGGGGTACGAGCAGTACTTC
abundance: few; v_gene: TRBV12-3/TRBV12-4; d_gene: NA; j_gene: TRBJ1-1; CDR3aa: CATTREHLNTEAFF; CDR3nt: TGTGCCACGACCCGGGAACACCTCAACACTGAAGCTTTCTTT
abundance: few; v_gene: TRBV14; d_gene: NA; j_gene: TRBJ2-3; CDR3aa: CASSRDFLSTDTQYF; CDR3nt: TGTGCCAGCAGCCGGGACTTTTTAAGCACAGATACGCAGTATTTT
abundance: many; v_gene: TRBV12-3/TRBV12-4; d_gene: TRBD1; j_gene: TRBJ1-2; CDR3aa: CASSFGTGKGYTF; CDR3nt: TGTGCCAGCAGTTTCGGGACAGGCAAGGGCTACACCTTC
abundance: NA; v_gene: TRBV20-1; d_gene: TRBD2; j_gene: TRBJ2-3; CDR3aa: CSARRLAGTNTDTQYF; CDR3nt: TGCAGTGCGAGGAGACTAGCGGGGACTAACACAGATACGCAGTATTTT
abundance: few; v_gene: TRBV7-3; d_gene: NA; j_gene: TRBJ2-3; CDR3aa: CASSPRSTDTKYF; CDR3nt: TGTGCCAGCAGCCCCCGGAGCACAGATACGAAGTATTTT